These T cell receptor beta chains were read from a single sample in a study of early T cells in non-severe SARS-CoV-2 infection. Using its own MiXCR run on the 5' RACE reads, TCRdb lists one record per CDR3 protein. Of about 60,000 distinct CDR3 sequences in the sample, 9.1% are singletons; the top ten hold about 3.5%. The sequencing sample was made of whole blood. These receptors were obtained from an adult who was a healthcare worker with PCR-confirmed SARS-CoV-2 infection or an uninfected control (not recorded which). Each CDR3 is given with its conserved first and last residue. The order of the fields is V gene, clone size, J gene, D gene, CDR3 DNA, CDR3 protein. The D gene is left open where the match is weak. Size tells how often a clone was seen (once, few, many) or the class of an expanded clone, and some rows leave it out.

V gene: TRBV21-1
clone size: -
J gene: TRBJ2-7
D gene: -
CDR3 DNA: TGTGCCAGCAGCAAACGCTCCGGGACTAGCGGGAGCTTCAACGAGCAGTACTTC
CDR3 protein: CASSKRSGTSGSFNEQYF

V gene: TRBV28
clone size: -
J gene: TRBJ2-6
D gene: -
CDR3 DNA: TGTGCCAGCAGCCCTGCGTCAGTGAACTCTGGGGCCAACGTCCTGACTTTC
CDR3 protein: CASSPASVNSGANVLTF

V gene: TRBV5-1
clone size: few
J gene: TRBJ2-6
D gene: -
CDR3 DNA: TGCGCCAGCAGCTTGGGGTCTGGGGCCAACGTCCTGACTTTC
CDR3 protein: CASSLGSGANVLTF

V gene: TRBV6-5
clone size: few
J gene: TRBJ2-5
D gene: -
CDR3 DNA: TGTGCCAGCAGTTACCAACCAGCGGGCTCCCAAGAGACCCAGTACTTC
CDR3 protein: CASSYQPAGSQETQYF

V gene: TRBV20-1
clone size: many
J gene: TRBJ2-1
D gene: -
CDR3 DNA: TGCAGTGCTAGCGCAGGGCCCAATGAGCAGTTCTTC
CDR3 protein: CSASAGPNEQFF

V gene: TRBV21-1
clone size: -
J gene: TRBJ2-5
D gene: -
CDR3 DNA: TGTGCCAGCAGCAAATGGGAACTAGCGGGAGGAGAGACCCAGTACTTC
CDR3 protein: CASSKWELAGGETQYF

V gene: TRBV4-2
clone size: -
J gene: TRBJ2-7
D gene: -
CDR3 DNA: TGTGCCAGCAGCCAAGAACTCAGGGGGGAGGACGAGCAGTACTTC
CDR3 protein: CASSQELRGEDEQYF

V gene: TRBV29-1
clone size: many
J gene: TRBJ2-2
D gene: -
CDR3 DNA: TGCAGCGTTCTTCGTGGTGGGGACACCGGGGAGCTGTTTTTT
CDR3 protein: CSVLRGGDTGELFF

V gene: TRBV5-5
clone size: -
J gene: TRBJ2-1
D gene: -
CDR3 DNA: TGTGCCAGCAGCTCGCCGGGGGCCCACAATGAGCAGTTCTTC
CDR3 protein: CASSSPGAHNEQFF

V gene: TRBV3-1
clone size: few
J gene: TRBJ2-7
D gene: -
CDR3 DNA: TGTGCCAGCAGCCAAGGATCTGTCACCAACTACGAGCAGTACTTC
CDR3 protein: CASSQGSVTNYEQYF

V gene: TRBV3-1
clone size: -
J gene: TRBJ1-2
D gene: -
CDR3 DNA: TGTGCCAGCAGGGCTGGGGGCAACTATGGCTACACCTTC
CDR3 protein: CASRAGGNYGYTF

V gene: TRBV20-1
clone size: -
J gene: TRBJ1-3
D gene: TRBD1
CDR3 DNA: TGCAGTGCTCCACCGACAGGGGCAGGAAACACCATATATTTT
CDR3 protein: CSAPPTGAGNTIYF

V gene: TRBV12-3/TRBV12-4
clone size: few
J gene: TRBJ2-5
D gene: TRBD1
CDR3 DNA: TGTGCCAGCAGTCACGACAGGGCCCCTCCCTCGCAGACCCAGTACTTC
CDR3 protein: CASSHDRAPPSQTQYF

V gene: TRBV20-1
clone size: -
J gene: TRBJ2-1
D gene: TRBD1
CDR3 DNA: TGCAGTGCCGAATCAGGGACAGGCTTTGGGAATGAGCAGTTCTTC
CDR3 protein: CSAESGTGFGNEQFF